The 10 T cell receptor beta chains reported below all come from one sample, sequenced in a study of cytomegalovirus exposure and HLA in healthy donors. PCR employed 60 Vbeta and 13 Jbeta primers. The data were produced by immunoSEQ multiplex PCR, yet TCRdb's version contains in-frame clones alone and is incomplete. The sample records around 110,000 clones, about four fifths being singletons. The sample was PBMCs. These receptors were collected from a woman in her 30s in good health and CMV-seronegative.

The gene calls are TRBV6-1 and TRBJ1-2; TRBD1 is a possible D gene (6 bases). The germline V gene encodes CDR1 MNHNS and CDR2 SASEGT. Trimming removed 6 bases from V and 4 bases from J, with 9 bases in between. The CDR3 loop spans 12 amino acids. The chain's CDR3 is CASRAGVYGYTF. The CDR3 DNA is TGTGCCAGCAGAGCAGGGGTCTATGGCTACACCTTC.

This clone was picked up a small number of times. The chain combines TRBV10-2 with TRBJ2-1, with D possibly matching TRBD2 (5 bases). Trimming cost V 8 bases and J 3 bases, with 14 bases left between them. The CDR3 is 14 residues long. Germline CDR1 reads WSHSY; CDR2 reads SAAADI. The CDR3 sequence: CASYGGLDYNEQFF. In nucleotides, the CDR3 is TGCGCCAGCTATGGCGGGTTGGACTACAATGAGCAGTTCTTC.

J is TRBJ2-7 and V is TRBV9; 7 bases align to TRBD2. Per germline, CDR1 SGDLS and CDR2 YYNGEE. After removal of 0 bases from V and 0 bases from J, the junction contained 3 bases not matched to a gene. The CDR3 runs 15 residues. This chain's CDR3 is CASSVAGGSSYEQYF. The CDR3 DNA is TGTGCCAGCAGCGTAGCGGGCGGGAGCTCCTACGAGCAGTACTTC.

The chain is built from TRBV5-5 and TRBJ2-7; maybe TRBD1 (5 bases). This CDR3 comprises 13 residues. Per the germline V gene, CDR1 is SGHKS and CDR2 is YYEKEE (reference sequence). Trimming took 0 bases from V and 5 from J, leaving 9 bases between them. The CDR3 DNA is TGTGCCAGCAGCTTGGCCTGGGGCGACGAGCAGTACTTC. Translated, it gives CASSLAWGDEQYF.

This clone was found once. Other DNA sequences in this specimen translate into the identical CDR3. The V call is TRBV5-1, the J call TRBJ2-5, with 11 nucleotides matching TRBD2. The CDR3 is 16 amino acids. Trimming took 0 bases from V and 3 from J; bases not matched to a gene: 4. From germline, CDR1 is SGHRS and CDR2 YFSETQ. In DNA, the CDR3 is TGCGCCAGCAGCTTGGGTGGACTAGCGGGTAAAGAGACCCAGTACTTC. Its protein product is CASSLGGLAGKETQYF.

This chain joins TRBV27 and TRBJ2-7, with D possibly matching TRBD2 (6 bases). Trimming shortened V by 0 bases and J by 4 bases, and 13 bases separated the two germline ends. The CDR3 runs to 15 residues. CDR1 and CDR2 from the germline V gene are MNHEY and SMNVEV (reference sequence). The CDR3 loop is CASSLSSGGRYEQYF. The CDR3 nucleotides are TGTGCCAGCAGTTTATCTTCTGGAGGGAGGTACGAGCAGTACTTC.

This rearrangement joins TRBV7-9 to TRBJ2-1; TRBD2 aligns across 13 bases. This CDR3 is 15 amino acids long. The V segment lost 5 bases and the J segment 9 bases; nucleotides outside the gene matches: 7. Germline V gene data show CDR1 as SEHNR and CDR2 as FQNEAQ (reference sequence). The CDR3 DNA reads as TGTGCCAGCAGCCGACTAGCGGGAGGACGGGCTGAGCAGTTCTTC. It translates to CASSRLAGGRAEQFF.

CDR3 protein: CASAERLDTGELFF. CDR3 coding DNA: TGTGCCAGCGCGGAACGGTTGGACACCGGGGAGCTGTTTTTT. The V call is TRBV9, the J call TRBJ2-2; no clear D gene. The CDR3 sequence is 14 residues long. Germline V gives CDR1 SGDLS, CDR2 YYNGEE. V was clipped by 7 bases and J by 3 bases, with 13 bases between them. Full variable domain (remainder filled in from reference TRBV9 and TRBJ2-2): DSGVTQTPKHLITATGQRVTLRCSPRSGDLSVYWYQQSLDQGLQFLIQYYNGEERAKGNILERFSAQQFPDLHSELNLSSLELGDSALYFCASAERLDTGELFFGEGSRLTVL.

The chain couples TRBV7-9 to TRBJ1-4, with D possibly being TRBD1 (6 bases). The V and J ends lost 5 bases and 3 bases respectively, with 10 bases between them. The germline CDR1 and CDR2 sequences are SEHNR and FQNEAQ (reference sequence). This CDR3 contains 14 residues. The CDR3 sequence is CASSPSGANEKLFF. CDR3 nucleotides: TGTGCCAGCAGCCCCTCAGGGGCTAATGAAAAACTGTTTTTT.

The DNA for the CDR3 is TGTGCCAGCAGTTACCGCGGACAGGGAGCCTATGGCTACACCTTC. Its protein is CASSYRGQGAYGYTF. The V gene is TRBV6-5, the J gene TRBJ1-2; 8 nucleotides agree with TRBD1. Unmatched junction bases numbered 6, after V lost 2 bases and J lost 4 bases. The germline V gene encodes CDR1 MNHEY and CDR2 SVGAGI. This CDR3 comprises 15 residues.